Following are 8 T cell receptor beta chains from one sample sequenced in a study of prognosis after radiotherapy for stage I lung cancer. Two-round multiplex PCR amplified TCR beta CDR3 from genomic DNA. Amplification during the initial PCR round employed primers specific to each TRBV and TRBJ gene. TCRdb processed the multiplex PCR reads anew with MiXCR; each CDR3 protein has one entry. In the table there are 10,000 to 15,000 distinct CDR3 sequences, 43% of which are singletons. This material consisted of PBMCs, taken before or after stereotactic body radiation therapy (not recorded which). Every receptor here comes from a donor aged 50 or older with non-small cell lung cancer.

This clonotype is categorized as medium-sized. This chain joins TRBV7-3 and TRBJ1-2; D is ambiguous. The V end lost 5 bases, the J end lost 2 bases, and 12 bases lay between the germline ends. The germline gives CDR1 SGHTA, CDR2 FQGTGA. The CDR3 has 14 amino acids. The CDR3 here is CASSELGGNYGYTF. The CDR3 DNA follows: TGTGCCAGCAGCGAGTTAGGTGGAAACTATGGCTACACCTTC.

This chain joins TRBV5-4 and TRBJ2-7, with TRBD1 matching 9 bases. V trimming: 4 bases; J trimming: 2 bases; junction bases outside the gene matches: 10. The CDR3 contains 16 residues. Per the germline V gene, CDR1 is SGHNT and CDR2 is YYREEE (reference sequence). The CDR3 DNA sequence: TGTGCCAGCAGCCTCGGGACAGGGTATCCACCCTACGAGCAGTACTTC. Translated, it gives CASSLGTGYPPYEQYF.

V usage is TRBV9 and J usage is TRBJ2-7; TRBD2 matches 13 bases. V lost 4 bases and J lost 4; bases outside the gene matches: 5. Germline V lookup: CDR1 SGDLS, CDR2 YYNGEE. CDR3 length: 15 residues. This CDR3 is CASSPVTSGRYEQYF. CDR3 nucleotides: TGTGCCAGCAGCCCCGTGACTAGCGGGAGGTACGAGCAGTACTTC.

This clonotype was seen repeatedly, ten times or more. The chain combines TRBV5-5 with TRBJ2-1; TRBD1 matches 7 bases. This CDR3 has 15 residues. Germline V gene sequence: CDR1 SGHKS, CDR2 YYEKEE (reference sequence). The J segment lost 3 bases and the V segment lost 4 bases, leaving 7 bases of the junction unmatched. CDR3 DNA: TGTGCCAGCAGCCCGTTAGGGGGCGTCTACAATGAGCAGTTCTTC. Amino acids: CASSPLGGVYNEQFF. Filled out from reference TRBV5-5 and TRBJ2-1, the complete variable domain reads DAGVTQSPTHLIKTRGQQVTLRCSPISGHKSVSWYQQVLGQGPQFIFQYYEKEERGRGNFPDRFSARQFPNYSSELNVNALLLGDSALYLCASSPLGGVYNEQFFGPGTRLTVL.

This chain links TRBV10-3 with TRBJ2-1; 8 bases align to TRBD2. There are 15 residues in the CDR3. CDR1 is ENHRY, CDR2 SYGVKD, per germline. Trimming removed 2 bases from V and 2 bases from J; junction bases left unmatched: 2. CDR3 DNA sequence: TGTGCCATCAGTGAGGGTAGCGGGGCCTACAATGAGCAGTTCTTC. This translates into CAISEGSGAYNEQFF.

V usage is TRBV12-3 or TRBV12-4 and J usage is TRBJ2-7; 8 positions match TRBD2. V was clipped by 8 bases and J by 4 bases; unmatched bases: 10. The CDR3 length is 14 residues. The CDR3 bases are TGTGCCAGCGGATTGGGACTAGTTTGGTACGAGCAGTACTTC. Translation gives CASGLGLVWYEQYF.

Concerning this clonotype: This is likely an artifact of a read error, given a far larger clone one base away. DNA for the CDR3: TGTGCCAGCAGCTTATGGGAGGGCCTGGGGGAGCATTTCTTC. Amino acids: CASSLWEGLGEHFF. The J gene is TRBJ2-1, the V gene TRBV7-9; TRBD2 agrees at 7 bases. Germline lookup yields CDR1 SEHNR and CDR2 FQNEAQ (reference sequence). The CDR3 covers 14 residues.

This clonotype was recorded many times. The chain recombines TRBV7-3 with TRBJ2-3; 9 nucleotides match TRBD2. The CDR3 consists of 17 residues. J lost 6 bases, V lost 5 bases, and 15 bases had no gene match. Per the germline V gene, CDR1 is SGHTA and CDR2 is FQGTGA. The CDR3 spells CASSQWGPAGGLDTQYF. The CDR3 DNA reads TGTGCCAGCAGCCAATGGGGTCCAGCGGGAGGCTTGGATACGCAGTATTTT.